The clone carrying this T cell receptor (beta chain) was recorded at least ten times. Its antigen is undetermined. Trimming removed 3 bases from V and 2 bases from J, with 10 bases in between. This CDR3 contains 13 residues. From germline, CDR1 is DFQATT and CDR2 SNEGSKA (reference sequence). Ophthalmopathy cases met thresholds of Clinical Activity Score at least 3, NOSPECS grade at least 4 and duration under 3 months. Pregnant or lactating patients were excluded, as were those with uncontrolled infection or other autoimmune disease. Researchers took RNA transcripts and amplified the TCR beta CDR3 regions from them. First-round RT-PCR targeting the TCR CDR3 was performed with the HTBI primer set. TCRdb redid the calling of the multiplex PCR reads with MiXCR, one entry per CDR3 protein. The sample records 330,000 or so distinct CDR3 sequences, approximately 18% being singletons. This sample was included in a study of T cells in Graves' hyperthyroidism and ophthalmopathy.

Findings and limits, study-wide: A model built on 13 V-J features separated ophthalmopathy from stable hyperthyroidism. Blood also contained most expanded thyroid clonotypes above 0.001.

The genes are TRBV20-1 and TRBJ1-2; D gene uncertain. This TCR derives from a woman between 35 and 50 years old with Graves' ophthalmopathy. The material sequenced was blood. The CDR3 DNA reads TGCAGTGCTAGCAGTCAGGAAAACTATGGCTACACCTTC. This sequence encodes CSASSQENYGYTF.